A selection of T cell receptor beta chains follows, all from one sample in a study of T cell responses to AZD1222 COVID-19 vaccine. The assay was immunoSEQ multiplex PCR, and TCRdb's table has in-frame clones only and misses some. The sample records tens of thousands of clones, 75% to 85% being singletons. This specimen was peripheral blood, taken on day 0 of AZD1222 vaccination. Receptors originate from an adult in good health. Both conserved end residues are part of each CDR3. A D gene is named only where the DNA matches it firmly. A clone size is listed for some rows: how often the clone was seen (once, few, many), or a class if it is expanded.

size: NA; D: NA; V: TRBV28; J: TRBJ1-2; CDR3: CASLPGTPNYGYTF; DNA: TGTGCCAGCCTTCCCGGGACACCTAACTATGGCTACACCTTC
size: NA; D: TRBD1; V: TRBV5-8; J: TRBJ1-2; CDR3: CASSLIGTAAYGYTF; DNA: TGTGCCAGCAGCTTGATTGGGACAGCCGCTTATGGCTACACCTTC
size: NA; D: NA; V: TRBV11-2; J: TRBJ2-1; CDR3: CASSLVNDEQFF; DNA: TGTGCCAGCAGCTTAGTTAACGATGAGCAGTTCTTC
size: once; D: NA; V: TRBV6-5; J: TRBJ1-2; CDR3: CASRETGGGYTF; DNA: TGTGCCAGCAGGGAGACAGGAGGAGGCTACACCTTC
size: NA; D: TRBD1; V: TRBV5-1; J: TRBJ1-5; CDR3: CASSSSGGNQPQHF; DNA: TGCGCCAGCAGCTCATCAGGGGGGAACCAGCCCCAGCATTTT
size: NA; D: NA; V: TRBV19; J: TRBJ1-2; CDR3: CASRAGDYGYTF; DNA: TGTGCCAGTAGGGCAGGGGACTATGGCTACACCTTC
size: NA; D: NA; V: TRBV14; J: TRBJ1-1; CDR3: CASSQEVRGAEAFF; DNA: TGTGCCAGCAGCCAAGAGGTTAGGGGGGCTGAAGCTTTCTTT
size: NA; D: NA; V: TRBV27; J: TRBJ1-6; CDR3: CASSLEGRLNSPLHF; DNA: TGTGCCAGCAGTTTAGAAGGACGGCTGAATTCACCCCTCCACTTT
size: once; D: TRBD1; V: TRBV7-8; J: TRBJ1-2; CDR3: CASSLAGQGAGGYTF; DNA: TGTGCCAGCAGCTTAGCCGGACAGGGGGCGGGTGGCTACACCTTC
size: few; D: NA; V: TRBV29-1; J: TRBJ1-1; CDR3: CSVDRTGNTEAFF; DNA: TGCAGCGTTGATAGGACGGGGAACACTGAAGCTTTCTTT
size: few; D: TRBD1; V: TRBV11-2; J: TRBJ1-2; CDR3: CASSLGRDRAAGYTF; DNA: TGTGCCAGCAGCTTAGGCCGGGACAGGGCGGCTGGCTACACCTTC
size: NA; D: NA; V: TRBV6-2/TRBV6-3; J: TRBJ1-2; CDR3: CASSYSTVNYGYTF; DNA: TGTGCCAGCAGTTACTCGACAGTTAACTATGGCTACACCTTC
size: NA; D: NA; V: TRBV7-8; J: TRBJ1-5; CDR3: CASSPTDSNQPQHF; DNA: TGTGCCAGCAGCCCAACTGACAGCAATCAGCCCCAGCATTTT
size: NA; D: NA; V: TRBV3-1/TRBV3-2; J: TRBJ2-1; CDR3: CASSPRRQANEQFF; DNA: TGTGCCAGCAGCCCCCGCAGACAGGCGAATGAGCAGTTCTTC
size: NA; D: NA; V: TRBV10-2; J: TRBJ2-2; CDR3: CASSESTGELFF; DNA: TGCGCCAGCAGTGAGTCGACCGGGGAGCTGTTTTTT
size: NA; D: TRBD2; V: TRBV9; J: TRBJ2-2; CDR3: CASSVVPSGNTGELFF; DNA: TGTGCCAGCAGCGTAGTACCTAGCGGAAACACCGGGGAGCTGTTTTTT
size: NA; D: NA; V: TRBV28; J: TRBJ1-3; CDR3: CASISLEGNGNTIYF; DNA: TGTGCCAGCATATCGTTGGAGGGAAATGGAAACACCATATATTTT
size: NA; D: NA; V: TRBV15; J: TRBJ2-3; CDR3: CATSRDRGVDTQYF; DNA: TGTGCCACCAGCAGAGATAGGGGGGTGGATACGCAGTATTTT
size: once; D: NA; V: TRBV9; J: TRBJ2-7; CDR3: CASSVAGTPYEQYF; DNA: TGTGCCAGCAGCGTGGCGGGGACCCCCTACGAGCAGTACTTC
size: NA; D: TRBD1; V: TRBV5-1; J: TRBJ2-2; CDR3: CASSGDRANGELFF; DNA: TGCGCCAGCAGCGGAGACAGGGCGAACGGGGAGCTGTTTTTT
size: NA; D: TRBD1; V: TRBV28; J: TRBJ1-1; CDR3: CASSSGQLTEAFF; DNA: TGTGCCAGCAGCTCGGGACAGCTCACTGAAGCTTTCTTT
size: few; D: TRBD2; V: TRBV13; J: TRBJ2-3; CDR3: CASSLGRASGGTDTQYF; DNA: TGTGCCAGCAGCTTAGGCCGGGCTAGCGGGGGCACAGATACGCAGTATTTT
size: once; D: TRBD1; V: TRBV7-8; J: TRBJ1-5; CDR3: CASSLSGQGSNQPQHF; DNA: TGTGCCAGCAGCCTATCGGGACAGGGTAGCAATCAGCCCCAGCATTTT
size: NA; D: TRBD1; V: TRBV4-1; J: TRBJ1-4; CDR3: CASSQDPGTGGLNEKLFF; DNA: TGCGCCAGCAGCCAAGATCCCGGGACAGGGGGCCTTAATGAAAAACTGTTTTTT
size: few; D: NA; V: TRBV12-3/TRBV12-4; J: TRBJ1-2; CDR3: CASSFLGGYTF; DNA: TGTGCCAGCAGTTTTTTAGGTGGCTACACCTTC
size: NA; D: TRBD1; V: TRBV7-9; J: TRBJ1-1; CDR3: CASSPRTGTNTEAFF; DNA: TGTGCCAGCAGCCCGAGGACAGGTACGAACACTGAAGCTTTCTTT
size: NA; D: NA; V: TRBV7-8; J: TRBJ2-5; CDR3: CASSNIPGGRRETQYF; DNA: TGTGCCAGCAGCAATATCCCAGGGGGGCGTAGGGAGACCCAGTACTTC
size: NA; D: NA; V: TRBV5-5; J: TRBJ1-4; CDR3: CASSWRATNEKLFF; DNA: TGTGCCAGCAGCTGGAGGGCAACTAATGAAAAACTGTTTTTT
size: NA; D: NA; V: TRBV6-4; J: TRBJ2-2; CDR3: CASSAEGQLNTGELFF; DNA: TGTGCCAGCAGCGCTGAGGGCCAGTTGAACACCGGGGAGCTGTTTTTT
size: NA; D: NA; V: TRBV4-1; J: TRBJ2-7; CDR3: CASSIREGGEGYEQYF; DNA: TGCGCCAGCAGCATCCGAGAGGGGGGAGAAGGCTACGAGCAGTACTTC
size: NA; D: NA; V: TRBV6-5; J: TRBJ2-2; CDR3: CASRASLVGELFF; DNA: TGTGCCAGCAGGGCCAGTTTGGTCGGGGAGCTGTTTTTT
size: NA; D: NA; V: TRBV28; J: TRBJ2-3; CDR3: CASSLQGFTDTQYF; DNA: TGTGCCAGCAGTTTGCAGGGGTTCACAGATACGCAGTATTTT
size: NA; D: TRBD1; V: TRBV5-5; J: TRBJ2-5; CDR3: CASSLWTGQETQYF; DNA: TGTGCCAGCAGCTTATGGACAGGACAAGAGACCCAGTACTTC
size: NA; D: TRBD1; V: TRBV7-9; J: TRBJ1-4; CDR3: CASSYVTRGTANEKLFF; DNA: TGTGCCAGCAGCTATGTGACCAGGGGGACAGCTAATGAAAAACTGTTTTTT
size: NA; D: NA; V: TRBV24-1; J: TRBJ1-2; CDR3: CATSDFSQGHYGYTF; DNA: TGTGCCACCAGTGATTTTTCCCAGGGCCACTATGGCTACACCTTC
size: NA; D: TRBD1; V: TRBV12-5; J: TRBJ2-3; CDR3: CASGFTPGTGNTDTQYF; DNA: TGTGCTAGTGGCTTCACTCCCGGGACAGGGAACACAGATACGCAGTATTTT
size: NA; D: NA; V: TRBV6-5; J: TRBJ1-1; CDR3: CASSYDKPSEAFF; DNA: TGTGCCAGCAGTTACGACAAGCCTTCGGAAGCTTTCTTT
size: NA; D: TRBD2; V: TRBV5-4; J: TRBJ2-7; CDR3: CASSAGLAGGSYEQYF; DNA: TGTGCCAGCAGCGCGGGACTAGCGGGGGGTTCCTACGAGCAGTACTTC
size: NA; D: TRBD1; V: TRBV29-1; J: TRBJ2-2; CDR3: CSVGRQGAGTGELFF; DNA: TGCAGCGTTGGCCGACAGGGGGCGGGGACCGGGGAGCTGTTTTTT
size: NA; D: TRBD1; V: TRBV18; J: TRBJ1-6; CDR3: CASSPGQGNSPLHF; DNA: TGTGCCAGCTCTCCCGGACAGGGTAATTCACCCCTCCACTTT
size: NA; D: NA; V: TRBV19; J: TRBJ2-1; CDR3: CASSPAWSSYNEQFF; DNA: TGTGCCAGTAGTCCGGCGTGGAGCTCCTACAATGAGCAGTTCTTC
size: NA; D: NA; V: TRBV28; J: TRBJ1-1; CDR3: CASSLNREAFF; DNA: TGTGCCAGCAGCCTGAACAGGGAAGCTTTCTTT
size: NA; D: NA; V: TRBV28; J: TRBJ1-1; CDR3: CASSLGRQSEAFF; DNA: TGTGCCAGCAGTTTGGGCAGGCAATCTGAAGCTTTCTTT
size: NA; D: NA; V: TRBV5-1; J: TRBJ1-1; CDR3: CASSLEGPRMNTEAFF; DNA: TGCGCCAGCAGCTTGGAAGGACCCAGGATGAACACTGAAGCTTTCTTT
size: NA; D: NA; V: TRBV2; J: TRBJ2-1; CDR3: CASSLYNEQFF; DNA: TGTGCCAGCAGTTTATACAATGAGCAGTTCTTC
size: NA; D: NA; V: TRBV23-1; J: TRBJ2-3; CDR3: CASSQSRSRGPDTQYF; DNA: TGCGCCAGCAGTCAATCTCGGTCCAGGGGCCCAGATACGCAGTATTTT
size: NA; D: NA; V: TRBV13; J: TRBJ1-6; CDR3: CASSSITDRDSPLHF; DNA: TGTGCCAGCAGCTCAATCACGGATCGGGATTCACCCCTCCACTTT
size: once; D: TRBD1; V: TRBV5-4; J: TRBJ1-2; CDR3: CASSSDRGGYTF; DNA: TGTGCCAGCAGTTCCGACAGGGGAGGCTACACCTTC
size: NA; D: TRBD1; V: TRBV5-4; J: TRBJ2-4; CDR3: CASSLGDRVGNIQYF; DNA: TGTGCCAGCAGCTTGGGGGACAGGGTCGGAAACATTCAGTACTTC
size: NA; D: TRBD1; V: TRBV30; J: TRBJ1-4; CDR3: CAWSVGATGDEKLFF; DNA: TGTGCCTGGAGTGTAGGGGCGACAGGGGACGAAAAACTGTTTTTT
size: medium-sized; D: NA; V: TRBV3-1/TRBV3-2; J: TRBJ2-2; CDR3: CASSRLGARNTGELFF; DNA: TGTGCCAGCAGCCGCTTGGGAGCGCGCAACACCGGGGAGCTGTTTTTT
size: NA; D: TRBD1; V: TRBV7-8; J: TRBJ1-2; CDR3: CASSLDRAQETF; DNA: TGTGCCAGCAGCCTGGACAGGGCTCAAGAGACCTTC
size: NA; D: NA; V: TRBV7-2; J: TRBJ2-3; CDR3: CASSPQVADTQYF; DNA: TGTGCCAGCAGCCCTCAGGTGGCAGATACGCAGTATTTT